Each of the 27 T cell receptor beta chains below was sequenced from the same sample in a study of T cell clonotyping in hematopoietic cell transplantation. Time point indicated: recipient sample about 28 days before transplant, after cytoreduction. TCRdb's copy holds only in-frame clones and misses some; the assay was immunoSEQ multiplex PCR. Of roughly 1,800 clones in the sample, around 93% were seen once. The source material was peripheral blood mononuclear cells, sampled before stem cell transplant. The source is a woman aged 50 to 60 with acute myeloid leukemia. Some clones in this sample may be carry-over from other donors' samples.

V usage is TRBV5-1 and J usage is TRBJ2-1, with 9 bases fitting TRBD2. J was trimmed by 4 bases and V by 6 bases; bases with no gene match: 11. The CDR3 totals 16 residues. Germline CDR1 is SGHRS and CDR2 is YFSETQ. CDR3 in DNA: TGCGCCAGCACGGTGAGCGGGGGGTTCTCATACAATGAGCAGTTCTTC. Translation: CASTVSGGFSYNEQFF.

The chain joins TRBV4-1 to TRBJ2-4; 8 positions match TRBD1. V gave up 3 bases and J gave up 7 bases; unmatched junction bases: 5. This CDR3 is 14 amino acids long. Germline CDR1 reads MGHRA; CDR2 reads YSYEKL. Here the CDR3 reads CASSQAGQGNIQYF. CDR3 bases: TGCGCCAGCAGCCAGGCCGGACAGGGTAACATTCAGTACTTC.

The chain uses TRBV4-2 and TRBJ2-3; a weak D match, TRBD2 (6 bases). Trimming left V 4 bases short and J 0 bases short, with 14 bases between. This CDR3 contains 16 residues. The germline V gene has CDR1 LGHNA and CDR2 YNFKEQ. The DNA for the CDR3 is TGTGCCAGCAGCCCCCAGGGCGGGGCGAGCACAGATACGCAGTATTTT. Its translation is CASSPQGGASTDTQYF.

This chain links TRBV5-3 with TRBJ1-3; D possibly corresponds to TRBD1 (5 bases). TRBV5-3 has ORF status, its function being uncertain. The CDR3 spans 16 residues. Trimming pared 4 bases from V and 2 bases from J, leaving 16 bases between. The CDR3 nucleotides are TGTGCCAGAAGCCACCTCAGGGAGACAACTGGAAACACCATATATTTT. Its translation is CARSHLRETTGNTIYF.

V usage is TRBV2 and J usage is TRBJ1-4; no firm D call. The germline CDR1 and CDR2 sequences are SNHLY and FYNNEI. Between the trimmed V and J ends, which lost 3 bases and 4 bases, there was a span of 9 bases. The CDR3 sequence is 14 residues long. The chain's CDR3 is CASSDWSSNEKLFF. Here the CDR3 DNA reads TGTGCCAGCAGTGATTGGAGCAGTAATGAAAAACTGTTTTTT.

This chain joins TRBV2 and TRBJ1-1; no reliable D call. Germline values: CDR1 SNHLY, CDR2 FYNNEI. The CDR3 consists of 12 residues. V was pared by 5 bases and J by 5 bases, with 9 bases between. CDR3 sequence reads: CASSYVRTEAFF. CDR3 nucleotide sequence: TGTGCCAGCAGTTACGTGAGGACTGAAGCTTTCTTT.

The chain uses TRBV19 and TRBJ1-5; D gene ambiguous. The germline CDR1 and CDR2 sequences are LNHDA and SQIVND (reference sequence). The CDR3 sequence is 14 residues long. V was cut by 6 bases and J by 0 bases, with 9 bases left in between. CDR3 sequence (DNA): TGTGCCAGTAGGGTGGAGGGTAGCAATCAGCCCCAGCATTTT. Translating gives CASRVEGSNQPQHF.

The J gene is TRBJ1-2, the V gene TRBV5-6, with 7 bases matching TRBD1. With V trimmed by 1 base and J by 2 bases, 2 bases remained unmatched. The germline CDR1 and CDR2 sequences are SGHDT and YYEEEE. The CDR3 length is 14 residues. As DNA, the CDR3 is TGTGCCAGCAGCTTGACAGGGGTCAACTATGGCTACACCTTC. Its translation is CASSLTGVNYGYTF.

As DNA, the CDR3 is TGTGCCAGCAGCTTAGAGCTAGCGGGGGGCAATGAGCAGTTCTTC. Its translation: CASSLELAGGNEQFF. The chain joins TRBV7-2 to TRBJ2-1; 11 bases line up with TRBD2. The V gene end was trimmed by 1 base and the J gene end by 6 bases; junction bases not matched to a gene: 2. CDR1 and CDR2 from the germline V gene are SGHTA and FQGNSA. The CDR3 spans 15 residues.

The V call is TRBV7-8, the J call TRBJ2-5; 10 bases are shared with TRBD2. The J segment lost 3 bases and the V segment lost 5 bases, leaving 9 bases of the junction unmatched. CDR3 size: 16 residues. CDR1 is SGHVS, CDR2 FQNEAQ, per germline. Here the CDR3 DNA reads TGTGCCAGCAGCCCACAGGCCGGGACTAGCGAAGAGACCCAGTACTTC. It translates to CASSPQAGTSEETQYF.

The V call is TRBV29-1, the J call TRBJ1-4; no reliable D call. The CDR3 covers 15 residues. Per the germline V gene, CDR1 is SQVTM and CDR2 is ANQGSEA. Trimming shortened V by 1 base and J by 7 bases, and 16 bases separated the two germline ends. The CDR3 sequence is CSVEAQREEGEKLFF. The CDR3 DNA is TGCAGCGTTGAAGCCCAAAGGGAAGAGGGTGAAAAACTGTTTTTT. Filled out from reference TRBV29-1 and TRBJ1-4, the complete variable domain reads SAVISQKPSRDICQRGTSLTIQCQVDSQVTMMFWYRQQPGQSLTLIATANQGSEATYESGFVIDKFPISRPNLTFSTLTVSNMSPEDSSIYLCSVEAQREEGEKLFFGSGTQLSVL.

J is TRBJ2-3 and V is TRBV7-6, with TRBD1 matching 7 bases. The CDR3 is 14 amino acids. Per germline, CDR1 SGHVS and CDR2 FNYEAQ. Trimming at V came to 5 bases and at J to 5 bases, leaving 7 bases not matched to a gene. CDR3 amino acids: CASSLIYRGDTQYF. The CDR3 region has the DNA TGTGCCAGCAGCCTAATCTACAGGGGAGATACGCAGTATTTT.

The CDR3 DNA is TGTGCCAGCAGCTTAGCGCCCTCTTGGGGCGGGGGGCGCACCGGGGAGCTGTTTTTT. Its protein is CASSLAPSWGGGRTGELFF. The V call is TRBV7-6, the J call TRBJ2-2; 8 bases map to TRBD2. The CDR3 sequence is 19 residues long. The J segment lost 4 bases and the V segment lost 0 bases, leaving 13 bases of the junction unmatched. In germline, CDR1 is SGHVS, CDR2 FNYEAQ.

The V gene is TRBV30, the J gene TRBJ1-2, with D perhaps matching TRBD1 (5 bases). The CDR3 totals 14 residues. Germline CDR1 reads GTSNPN; CDR2 reads SVGIG (reference sequence). Trimming pared 2 bases from V and 8 bases from J, leaving 18 bases between. This CDR3 reads CAWSYTGTARGYTF. CDR3 nucleotide sequence: TGTGCCTGGAGTTATACTGGGACGGCCCGGGGCTACACCTTC.

The J gene is TRBJ1-5, the V gene TRBV7-3; D is uncertain. The V gene lost 0 bases and the J gene lost 2 bases, with 5 bases spanning the gap. The CDR3 runs to 14 residues. Germline loops: CDR1 SGHTA, CDR2 FQGTGA. The CDR3 bases are TGTGCCAGCAGCTTAACCCCAGGCAATCAGCCCCAGCATTTT. Its protein is CASSLTPGNQPQHF.

The chain combines TRBV7-9 with TRBJ2-2; D possibly corresponds to TRBD2 (6 bases). The germline CDR1 and CDR2 sequences are SEHNR and FQNEAQ (reference sequence). The CDR3 sequence is 18 residues long. Trimming pared 4 bases from V and 0 bases from J, leaving 18 bases between. CDR3 DNA: TGTGCCAGCAGCTCCGTAGTCGGGGGTCACCCGAACACCGGGGAGCTGTTTTTT. Amino acids: CASSSVVGGHPNTGELFF.

The rearrangement uses TRBV11-2 and TRBJ2-7, with 9 bases lining up with TRBD2. Germline CDR1 reads SGHAT; CDR2 reads FQNNGV. Trimming cost V 1 base and J 2 bases; bases outside gene matches: 3. This CDR3 is 15 amino acids long. CDR3 nucleotides: TGTGCCAGCAGCTTAGCTAGCGGGGATACCTACGAGCAGTACTTC. This gives the protein CASSLASGDTYEQYF.

The chain's CDR3 is CASSLPWDYDRKGYTF. CDR3 nucleotide sequence: TGTGCCAGCAGCTTACCGTGGGACTATGACAGGAAAGGCTACACCTTC. The rearrangement links TRBV7-2 to TRBJ1-2; TRBD1 might be the D (6 bases). The germline CDR1 and CDR2 sequences are SGHTA and FQGNSA. This CDR3 region has 16 residues. V lost 2 bases, J lost 8 bases, and 21 bases lay in between.

The count of this clone is one. This chain joins TRBV4-3 and TRBJ2-1; a weak D match, TRBD1 (5 bases). The CDR3 has 13 residues. The V gene's germline CDR1 is LGHNA and CDR2 YSLEER. V gave up 2 bases and J gave up 12 bases, with 14 bases separating them. The CDR3 sequence is CASSQLGGARQFF. The CDR3 DNA is TGCGCCAGCAGCCAATTAGGTGGGGCTAGGCAGTTCTTC.

This clone showed up just a few times. This rearrangement joins TRBV7-2 to TRBJ2-7; TRBD1 might be the D (6 bases). Germline V CDR1 and CDR2: SGHTA, FQGNSA. V was shortened by 3 bases and J by 7 bases, with 19 bases between the two germline ends. CDR3 length: 15 amino acids. The DNA for the CDR3 is TGTGCCAGCAGCTTCTCAGGGCAGGGGTTGTCGGAGCAGTACTTC. Residues: CASSFSGQGLSEQYF.

The J gene is TRBJ2-2, the V gene TRBV25-1; D might be TRBD1 or TRBD2, each matching 5 bases. The CDR3 runs to 17 residues. V was cut by 2 bases and J by 5 bases, with 18 bases left in between. The V gene's germline CDR1 is MGHDK and CDR2 SYGVNS. The CDR3, as DNA: TGTGCCAGCAGTGAACTGGGGATAGGGGAGTGGACCGGGGAGCTGTTTTTT. The encoded protein is CASSELGIGEWTGELFF.

The rearrangement joins TRBV19 to TRBJ2-7; 7 positions match TRBD1. CDR1 and CDR2 from the germline V gene are LNHDA and SQIVND (reference sequence). Trimming took 6 bases from V and 5 from J; bases not matched to a gene: 7. This CDR3 is 13 amino acids long. The CDR3 protein is CASSLGQRDEQYF. The CDR3 region has the DNA TGTGCCAGTAGCCTGGGACAGAGGGACGAGCAGTACTTC.

V and J are TRBV4-1 and TRBJ1-2; no clear D. This CDR3 comprises 14 residues. Germline V gene lookup returns CDR1 MGHRA and CDR2 YSYEKL. The V end was cut by 1 base, the J end by 4 bases, with 10 bases between. The CDR3 sequence is CASSQVKGSYGYTF. DNA of the CDR3: TGCGCCAGCAGCCAAGTTAAGGGATCCTATGGCTACACCTTC.

The chain carries TRBV4-3 and TRBJ2-2; TRBD2 agrees at 10 bases. The CDR3 is 17 amino acids. V was clipped by 0 bases and J by 4 bases; unmatched bases: 5. The germline V gene encodes CDR1 LGHNA and CDR2 YSLEER. The CDR3: CASSQDPAGGLTGELFF. The DNA for the CDR3 is TGCGCCAGCAGCCAAGACCCAGCGGGGGGGCTCACCGGGGAGCTGTTTTTT.

The chain is built from TRBV7-9 and TRBJ1-2; a possible D gene is TRBD1 (5 bases). The V gene's germline CDR1 is SEHNR and CDR2 FQNEAQ (reference sequence). The CDR3 is 13 amino acids. CDR3 nucleotide sequence: TGTGCTTTGGGGGGGATCACTAACTATGGCTACACCTTC. It yields the protein CALGGITNYGYTF.

J is TRBJ1-5 and V is TRBV29-1; unclear D gene. CDR3 size: 12 residues. In germline, CDR1 is SQVTM, CDR2 ANQGSEA. The DNA for the CDR3 is TGCAGTTTCTCGGACGGTAATCAGCCCCAGCATTTT. Encoded protein: CSFSDGNQPQHF.

The J gene is TRBJ1-5, the V gene TRBV4-2; weak D call: TRBD1 (5 bases). V dropped 1 base and J dropped 7 bases, with 14 bases sitting between them. Germline V gene sequence: CDR1 LGHNA, CDR2 YNFKEQ. This CDR3 has 15 amino acids. The CDR3 DNA follows: TGTGCCAGCAGCCAAGTCCGGCAGGGTGGCCAGCCCCAGCATTTT. Its protein product is CASSQVRQGGQPQHF.